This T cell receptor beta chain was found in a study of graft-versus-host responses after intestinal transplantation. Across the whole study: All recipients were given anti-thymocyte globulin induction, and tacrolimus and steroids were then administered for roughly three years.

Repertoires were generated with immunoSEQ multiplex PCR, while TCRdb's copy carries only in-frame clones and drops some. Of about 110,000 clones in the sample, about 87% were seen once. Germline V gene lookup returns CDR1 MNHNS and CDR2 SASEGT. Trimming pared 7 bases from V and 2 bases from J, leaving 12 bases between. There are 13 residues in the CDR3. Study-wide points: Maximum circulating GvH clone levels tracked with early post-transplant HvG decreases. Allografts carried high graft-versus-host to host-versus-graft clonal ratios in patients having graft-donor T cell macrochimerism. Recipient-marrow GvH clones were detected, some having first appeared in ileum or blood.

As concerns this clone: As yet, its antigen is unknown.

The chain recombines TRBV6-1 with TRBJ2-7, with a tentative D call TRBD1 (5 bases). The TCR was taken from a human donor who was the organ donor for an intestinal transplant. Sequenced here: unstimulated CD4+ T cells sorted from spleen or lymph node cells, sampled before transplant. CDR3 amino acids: CASTPSTAYEQYF. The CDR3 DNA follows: TGTGCCAGCACCCCATCGACAGCCTACGAGCAGTACTTC.